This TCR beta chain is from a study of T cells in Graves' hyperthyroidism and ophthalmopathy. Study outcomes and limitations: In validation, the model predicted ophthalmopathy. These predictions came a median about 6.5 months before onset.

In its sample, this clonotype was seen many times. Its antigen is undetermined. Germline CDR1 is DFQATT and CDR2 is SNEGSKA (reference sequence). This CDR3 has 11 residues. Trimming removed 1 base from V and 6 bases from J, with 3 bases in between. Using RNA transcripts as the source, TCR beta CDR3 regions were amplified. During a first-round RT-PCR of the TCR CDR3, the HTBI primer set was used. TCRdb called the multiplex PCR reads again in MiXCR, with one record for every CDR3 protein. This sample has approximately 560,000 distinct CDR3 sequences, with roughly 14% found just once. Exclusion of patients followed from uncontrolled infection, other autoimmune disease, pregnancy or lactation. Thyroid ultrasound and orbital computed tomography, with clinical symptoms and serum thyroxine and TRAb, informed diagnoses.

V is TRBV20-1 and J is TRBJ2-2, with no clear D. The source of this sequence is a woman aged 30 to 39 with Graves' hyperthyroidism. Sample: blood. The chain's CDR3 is CSARVAGELFF. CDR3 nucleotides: TGCAGTGCTAGAGTGGCCGGGGAGCTGTTTTTT.